This T cell receptor beta chain came from a study of radiotherapy plus CTLA-4 blockade in lung cancer. Across the study: Disease control was seen in about 34% of patients, objective responses in 15% to 20%.

Looked up from germline, CDR1 is MNHNY and CDR2 is SVGAGI (reference sequence). Germline trimming cut 3 bases from V and 6 bases from J; bases unmatched to any gene: 3. The CDR3 is made up of 15 amino acids. TCRdb keeps only in-frame clones here, not all; method: immunoSEQ multiplex PCR. The sample has about 110,000 clones, 85% to 90% seen once. The V gene is TRBV6-6, the J gene TRBJ1-5, with TRBD1 matching over 12 bases. The clonotype comes from a human donor with non-small cell lung cancer that progressed on radiotherapy plus ipilimumab. Some clones in this sample may be carry-over from other donors' samples. Sequencing used peripheral blood, obtained from a patient treated with radiotherapy plus ipilimumab. The CDR3 bases are TGTGCCAGCAGTTATTGGGGACAGGGGGCTCAGCCCCAGCATTTT. Its translation is CASSYWGQGAQPQHF.